Following are 11 T cell receptor beta chains from one sample sequenced in a study of radiotherapy plus CTLA-4 blockade in lung cancer. Some clones are missing from TCRdb's copy, which holds only in-frame ones; the method was immunoSEQ multiplex PCR. Among tens of thousands of clones listed, 65% to 80% were seen once. The starting material was peripheral blood, obtained from a patient treated with radiotherapy plus ipilimumab. Receptors originate from a human donor with non-small cell lung cancer who had a complete response to radiotherapy plus ipilimumab.

This clone was observed once. The rearrangement joins TRBV15 to TRBJ2-7; D gene ambiguous. CDR3 size: 11 residues. Germline V gives CDR1 LNHNV, CDR2 YYDKDF (reference sequence). Trimming stripped 1 base from V and 12 bases from J, with 10 bases between. The CDR3 sequence is CATSRASTVYF. The CDR3 DNA reads TGTGCCACCAGCAGAGCGAGCACAGTGTACTTC.

The chain combines TRBV7-9 with TRBJ2-1; D not resolved. Germline values: CDR1 SEHNR, CDR2 FQNEAQ (reference sequence). This CDR3 has 11 amino acids. V lost 5 bases, J lost 5 bases, and 4 bases lay in between. The CDR3 spells CASSLDNEQFF. The CDR3 DNA reads TGTGCCAGCAGCCTGGACAATGAGCAGTTCTTC.

This chain uses TRBV5-6 with TRBJ2-7; 9 positions match TRBD1. Germline V lookup: CDR1 SGHDT, CDR2 YYEEEE. The CDR3 totals 16 residues. V lost 0 bases, J lost 2 bases, and 6 bases stayed unmatched. This CDR3 reads CASSLADRGYAYEQYV. CDR3 nucleotides: TGTGCCAGCAGCTTGGCCGACAGGGGGTACGCCTACGAGCAGTACGTC.

The chain recombines TRBV29-1 with TRBJ2-7, with D perhaps matching TRBD1 (5 bases). V was cut by 5 bases and J by 2 bases, with 16 bases left in between. Germline CDR1 SQVTM, CDR2 ANQGSEA. The CDR3 has 14 amino acids. CDR3 sequence: CSVREQVTAYEQYF. CDR3 nucleotide sequence: TGCAGCGTTAGGGAACAGGTTACGGCCTACGAGCAGTACTTC.

This chain connects TRBV7-9 to TRBJ1-4, with D hard to call. The germline V and J ends were trimmed by 0 bases and 4 bases, with 9 bases remaining between them. Germline CDR1 is SEHNR and CDR2 is FQNEAQ (reference sequence). The CDR3 covers 15 residues. CDR3 in DNA: TGTGCCAGCAGCTTAGCTGGGCGGTTTAATGAAAAACTGTTTTTT. This sequence encodes CASSLAGRFNEKLFF.

This sequence joins TRBV19 and TRBJ1-5; D may be TRBD1 (6 bases). Germline CDR1 LNHDA, CDR2 SQIVND (reference sequence). This CDR3 contains 17 residues. V was cut by 3 bases and J by 3 bases, with 18 bases left in between. CDR3 DNA: TGTGCCAGTAGTATTGGGGACATTTCGGGCCTCAATCAGCCCCAGCATTTT. It yields the protein CASSIGDISGLNQPQHF. Full variable domain (missing parts from reference TRBV19 and TRBJ1-5): DGGITQSPKYLFRKEGQNVTLSCEQNLNHDAMYWYRQDPGQGLRLIYYSQIVNDFQKGDIAEGYSVSREKKESFPLTVTSAQKNPTAFYLCASSIGDISGLNQPQHFGDGTRLSIL.

The genes are TRBV19 and TRBJ1-2; D perhaps matches TRBD1 (5 bases). The CDR3 spans 15 residues. CDR1 and CDR2 from the germline V gene are LNHDA and SQIVND (reference sequence). V lost 1 base and J 3 bases, leaving 12 bases between the germline ends. CDR3 coding DNA: TGTGCCAGTAGTATAGTCGGGGGGACTTACTATGGCTACACCTTC. It codes for CASSIVGGTYYGYTF.

The V call is TRBV18, the J call TRBJ1-2; D unclear. Trimming took 3 bases from V and 8 from J, leaving 10 bases between them. CDR3 length: 12 amino acids. The V gene's germline CDR1 is KGHSH and CDR2 LQKENI. The CDR3 is CASSPRREGYTF. CDR3 DNA sequence: TGTGCCAGCTCACCCCGGAGGGAAGGCTACACCTTC.

V usage is TRBV9 and J usage is TRBJ2-1; TRBD2 matches at 15 bases. J gave up 7 bases and V 4 bases, and 6 bases lay outside the gene matches. The CDR3 is made up of 16 amino acids. Germline V gives CDR1 SGDLS, CDR2 YYNGEE. This CDR3 reads CASSSRTSGRGNEQFF. The CDR3 DNA is TGTGCCAGCAGCTCCCGGACTAGCGGGAGGGGGAATGAGCAGTTCTTC. The variable domain in full, completed from reference TRBV9 and TRBJ2-1, reads DSGVTQTPKHLITATGQRVTLRCSPRSGDLSVYWYQQSLDQGLQFLIQYYNGEERAKGNILERFSAQQFPDLHSELNLSSLELGDSALYFCASSSRTSGRGNEQFFGPGTRLTVL.

This chain connects TRBV9 to TRBJ2-1; D possibly corresponds to TRBD1 (6 bases). CDR1 and CDR2 from the germline V gene are SGDLS and YYNGEE. CDR3 length: 16 residues. V was cut by 0 bases and J by 3 bases, with 13 bases left in between. CDR3: CASSVVYRAGYNEQFF. The CDR3 DNA follows: TGTGCCAGCAGCGTAGTATACAGGGCGGGCTACAATGAGCAGTTCTTC.

The chain recombines TRBV5-1 with TRBJ2-3; 10 bases are a match to TRBD2. CDR1 is SGHRS, CDR2 YFSETQ, per germline. J gave up 3 bases and V 0 bases, and 1 base lay outside the gene matches. The CDR3 loop spans 15 amino acids. CDR3 nucleotides: TGCGCCAGCAGCTTGGTTAGCGGGGGGACAGATACGCAGTATTTT. It translates to CASSLVSGGTDTQYF.